This T cell receptor beta chain was retrieved from a study of regulatory T cells in long-lasting Graves disease. Libraries of TCR beta came from iRepertoire HTBI primers plus Arm-PCR of CDR3 regions. Via MiXCR, TCRdb re-called the multiplex PCR reads, giving one row per CDR3 protein. The repertoire includes some 350,000 distinct CDR3 sequences, 15% to 20% of them detected once, and just over 20% sits in the top ten. This clonotype has a count of ten or more. Its antigen is unknown. Findings of the study overall: TCR diversity was lower in persistent Graves' patients than in newly diagnosed ones.

Time point described: newly diagnosed GD, antithyroid drugs for less than 3 months. The TCR library was made from RNA that had been extracted from PBMCs in TRIzol. A volume of roughly 9.9 milliliters of peripheral blood was collected in EDTA tubes. This sample also appeared in a second study, on T cells in Graves' hyperthyroidism and ophthalmopathy.

The source material was peripheral blood mononuclear cells (PBMCs), sampled at new diagnosis, from a patient treated with antithyroid drugs. The TCR was taken from a woman in her late teens or twenties with Graves disease.

The DNA of the CDR3 is TGTGCCAGCAGGCAGACCTTGGACAGGGAAGACACCGGGGAGCTGTTTTTT. This gives the protein CASRQTLDREDTGELFF. The chain joins TRBV2 to TRBJ2-2; 8 bases match TRBD1. Germline CDR1 is SNHLY and CDR2 is FYNNEI. The trim removed 6 bases at V and 3 bases at J, leaving 12 bases unmatched. CDR3 length: 17 residues.